The 23 T cell receptor beta chains below were found in one sample sequenced in a study of metastatic and nonmetastatic thyroid tumors. Nobody among the patients had been given any treatment before thyroid surgery. TCRdb re-called clones via MiXCR from the PCR reads. The table includes approximately 20,000 clones, over 20% detected once. The material sequenced was tumor tissue. The receptors were sampled from a male donor with papillary thyroid cancer or a benign thyroid nodule (not recorded which). Some clones in this sample may be carry-over from other donors' samples.

This clone was seen ten or more times. The rearrangement uses TRBV18 and TRBJ2-1; TRBD2 aligns across 7 bases. Germline assignment: CDR1 KGHSH and CDR2 LQKENI. With V trimmed by 8 bases and J by 0 bases, 13 bases remained unmatched. The CDR3 length is 17 residues. In DNA, the CDR3 is TGTGCCAGCACCGCCGCTAGCGGTAGGAGCTCCTACAATGAGCAGTTCTTC. Protein: CASTAASGRSSYNEQFF.

By share of the sample, this clone is medium-sized. J is TRBJ2-2 and V is TRBV28; 9 nucleotides match TRBD1. V was pared by 6 bases and J by 2 bases, with 7 bases of the junction left unmatched. CDR1 and CDR2 (germline): MDHEN, SYDVKM. The CDR3 runs to 16 residues. CDR3: CASSLYRGLNTGELFF. For the CDR3, the DNA is TGTGCCAGCAGCCTTTACAGGGGGCTAAACACCGGGGAGCTGTTTTTT.

The rearrangement links TRBV6-1 to TRBJ1-2; D call uncertain. Trimming removed 4 bases from V and 0 bases from J, with 15 bases in between. The germline V gene has CDR1 MNHNS and CDR2 SASEGT. The CDR3 sequence is 16 residues long. The CDR3 loop reads CASSVEDGKPNYGYTF. The CDR3 DNA is TGTGCCAGCAGTGTGGAGGACGGGAAACCTAACTATGGCTACACCTTC.

This clone was seen repeatedly, ten times or more. An end of the junction differs from the germline gene, which may be a read error. The chain joins TRBV15 to TRBJ2-7; no clear D. The CDR3 is 14 amino acids. Germline V lookup: CDR1 LNHNV, CDR2 YYDKDF (reference sequence). This CDR3 reads CATSREGISYEQCF. The CDR3 DNA is TGTGCCACCAGCAGAGAGGGCATATCCTACGAGCAGTGCTTC.

This clone was seen repeatedly, ten times or more. The rearrangement joins TRBV25-1 to TRBJ1-5; D is possibly TRBD1 (5 bases). The CDR3 has 21 residues. The germline V and J ends were trimmed by 1 base and 0 bases, with 25 bases remaining between them. CDR1 is MGHDK, CDR2 SYGVNS, per germline. Written as DNA, the CDR3 is TGTGCCAGCAGTGAATTGAGAACAACCCGGGACCGCCTGAATAGCAATCAGCCCCAGCATTTT. Translated: CASSELRTTRDRLNSNQPQHF.

CDR3: CSARGAGGYTF. CDR3 sequence (DNA): TGCAGTGCTAGGGGGGCGGGTGGCTACACCTTC. The chain carries TRBV20-1 and TRBJ1-2; weak D call: TRBD1 (6 bases). With 3 bases removed from V and 7 bases from J, the gap between germline ends came to 9 bases. The CDR3 runs 11 residues. In germline, CDR1 is DFQATT, CDR2 SNEGSKA (reference sequence).

This clone was detected a few times. The rearrangement joins TRBV28 to TRBJ1-2, with no clear D. Germline lookup yields CDR1 MDHEN and CDR2 SYDVKM. Trimming took 7 bases from V and 2 from J, leaving 5 bases between them. This CDR3 comprises 11 residues. CDR3 nucleotides: TGTGCCAGCACCGGGAACTATGGCTACACCTTC. Its translation: CASTGNYGYTF.

The rearrangement joins TRBV11-2 to TRBJ2-3; TRBD2 agrees at 14 bases. V trimming: 5 bases; J trimming: 2 bases; junction bases outside the gene matches: 6. The CDR3 extends over 17 amino acids. CDR1 SGHAT and CDR2 FQNNGV come from the germline V gene. CDR3 coding DNA: TGTGCCAGCAGCCCCATGACTAGCGGGAGGGTCACAGATACGCAGTATTTT. Protein sequence: CASSPMTSGRVTDTQYF.

In its sample, this clone was seen many times. The chain couples TRBV18 to TRBJ2-1; 11 bases are a match to TRBD2. The CDR3 has 15 amino acids. Germline trimming cut 3 bases from V and 5 bases from J; bases unmatched to any gene: 3. Germline lookup yields CDR1 KGHSH and CDR2 LQKENI. The CDR3 sequence: CASSPGLADNNEQFF. Here the CDR3 DNA reads TGTGCCAGCTCACCGGGACTAGCGGACAACAATGAGCAGTTCTTC.

The chain employs TRBV27 and TRBJ2-7; D unclear. V gave up 7 bases and J gave up 3 bases, with 10 bases separating them. The CDR3 spans 12 residues. The V gene's germline CDR1 is MNHEY and CDR2 SMNVEV (reference sequence). This CDR3 is CASTPGCYEQYF. Written as DNA, the CDR3 is TGTGCCAGCACTCCAGGCTGCTACGAGCAGTACTTC.

In its sample, this clone was seen many times. This chain connects TRBV19 to TRBJ2-7; no clear D. V lost 4 bases and J 3 bases, leaving 16 bases between the germline ends. This CDR3 is 15 amino acids long. Per the germline V gene, CDR1 is LNHDA and CDR2 is SQIVND (reference sequence). The CDR3: CASSTHDTRYYEQYF. DNA of the CDR3: TGTGCCAGTAGTACCCACGACACACGCTACTACGAGCAGTACTTC.

This clone is termed medium-sized. The V gene is TRBV5-1, the J gene TRBJ1-2, with D tentatively TRBD1 (5 bases). The V end was cut by 1 base, the J end by 3 bases, with 10 bases between. The germline V gene encodes CDR1 SGHRS and CDR2 YFSETQ. The length of the CDR3 is 14 residues. CDR3 in amino acids: CASSLYGADYGYTF. CDR3 bases: TGCGCCAGCAGCTTGTATGGGGCAGACTATGGCTACACCTTC.

This clone was picked up many times. This clone may be a read error of a much larger clone one base away. The genes are TRBV4-1 and TRBJ2-7; 9 bases line up with TRBD1. The CDR3 covers 15 residues. CDR1 is MGHRA and CDR2 is YSYEKL in the germline V gene. The CDR3 loop is CASSLERDRAYVQYF. CDR3 coding DNA: TGCGCCAGCAGCCTAGAACGGGACAGGGCGTACGTGCAGTACTTC.

This clone was detected only a few times. The V call is TRBV6-1, the J call TRBJ2-1; tentatively, D is TRBD1 or TRBD2 (6 bases each). V was trimmed by 6 bases and J by 6 bases, leaving 18 bases between them. The CDR3 has 15 residues. Germline values: CDR1 MNHNS, CDR2 SASEGT. The chain's CDR3 is CASSSSSEGGNEQFF. CDR3 nucleotides: TGTGCCAGCAGCTCCTCTAGCGAGGGGGGCAATGAGCAGTTCTTC.

This clone was counted only a few times. This chain connects TRBV11-3 to TRBJ2-2; 7 nucleotides agree with TRBD2. The CDR3 is made up of 13 amino acids. Germline V gene data show CDR1 as SGHNT and CDR2 as YENEEA. Trimming at V came to 5 bases and at J to 5 bases, leaving 2 bases not matched to a gene. CDR3 nucleotides: TGTGCCAGCAGCACGGGAGGTACCGGGGAGCTGTTTTTT. Protein sequence: CASSTGGTGELFF. Full variable domain (outside the CDR3, taken from reference TRBV11-3 and TRBJ2-2): EAGVVQSPRYKIIEKKQPVAFWCNPISGHNTLYWYLQNLGQGPELLIRYENEEAVDDSQLPKDRFSAERLKGVDSTLKIQPAELGDSAVYLCASSTGGTGELFFGEGSRLTVL.

This clone has a handful of counts. This may be a read error, as it is one base from a much larger clone. The chain is built from TRBV16 and TRBJ1-1, with D perhaps TRBD1 (5 bases). The V and J ends lost 3 bases and 4 bases respectively, with 12 bases between them. The CDR3 covers 14 residues. Germline V gene sequence: CDR1 KGHSY, CDR2 FQNENV. CDR3 in DNA: TGTGCCAGCAGCCAGACAGTGCCCGTCACTGAAGCTTTCTTT. It translates to CASSQTVPVTEAFF.

This clone has at least ten counts. This chain uses TRBV3-1 with TRBJ1-4, with unresolved D. Trimming left V 2 bases short and J 0 bases short, with 10 bases between. Germline values: CDR1 LGHDT, CDR2 YNNKEL (reference sequence). The CDR3 is 16 residues long. CDR3 nucleotide sequence: TGTGCCAGCAGCCAACGAAACGAGGCAACTAATGAAAAACTGTTTTTT. This translates into CASSQRNEATNEKLFF.

With respect to this clone: One end of the junction is discordant with germline, which a read error may explain. This chain joins TRBV11-2 and TRBJ2-3, with a possible D match to TRBD2 (5 bases). CDR3 length: 16 amino acids. The V gene's germline CDR1 is SGHAT and CDR2 FQNNGV. CDR3 DNA sequence: TGTGCCGGCAGGTTAGATCTAGCAGTATCGTCAGATACGCAGTATTTT. It specifies CAGRLDLAVSSDTQYF. Combining the CDR3 with reference TRBV11-2 and TRBJ2-3 gives the whole variable domain EAGVAQSPRYKIIEKRQSVAFWCNPISGHATLYWYQQILGQGPKLLIQFQNNGVVDDSQLPKDRFSAERLKGVDSTLKIQPAKLEDSAVYLCAGRLDLAVSSDTQYFGPGTRLTVL.

This clone was counted ten times or more. The chain is built from TRBV7-8 and TRBJ2-5; D gene unclear. Germline V gene data show CDR1 as SGHVS and CDR2 as FQNEAQ. The length of the CDR3 is 13 residues. Trimming removed 1 base at V and 9 bases at J, with 12 bases between. CDR3 protein: CASSLEGRSSQYF. For the CDR3, the DNA is TGTGCCAGCAGCTTAGAGGGCAGAAGCTCCCAGTACTTC.

Turning to this clone: A much larger clone sits a single nucleotide away, making a read error possible. The CDR3 nucleotides are TGTGCCAGCAGTTTTCCCCCCGTAATGAACACTGAAGCTTTCTTT. Translated, it gives CASSFPPVMNTEAFF. V gene TRBV12-3 or TRBV12-4 combines with J gene TRBJ1-1; D is unclear. V was trimmed by 3 bases and J by 0 bases, leaving 11 bases between them. The CDR3 sequence is 15 residues long.

This clone was seen many times. This chain joins TRBV10-1 and TRBJ2-1, with 8 bases fitting TRBD2. There are 11 residues in the CDR3. V lost 4 bases, J lost 16 bases, and 6 bases stayed unmatched. CDR1 is WNHNN, CDR2 SYGVQD, per germline (reference sequence). As DNA, the CDR3 is TGCGCCAGCAGTGCAAGCGGGAGCTTCTTCTTC. Its protein is CASSASGSFFF.

This clone was seen a few times. This sequence may be a read error, since a much larger clone differs from it by one base. This sample includes further DNA sequences coding for the same CDR3. The gene calls are TRBV2 and TRBJ1-2; D remains ambiguous. Trimming left V 3 bases short and J 2 bases short, with 10 bases between. Germline lookup yields CDR1 SNHLY and CDR2 FYNNEI. CDR3 length: 14 residues. CDR3 DNA: TGTGCCAGCAGTGAGGTTTGGGGAAACTATGGCTACACCTTC. Encoded protein: CASSEVWGNYGYTF.

This clone was picked up many times. V gene TRBV9 combines with J gene TRBJ2-2; D is possibly TRBD1 or TRBD2 (5 bases each). Germline V gene sequence: CDR1 SGDLS, CDR2 YYNGEE. Trimming removed 4 bases at V and 6 bases at J, with 13 bases between. This CDR3 spans 14 amino acids. In nucleotides, the CDR3 is TGTGCCAGCAGCCGCCTCGGGGCTCCCGGGGAGCTGTTTTTT. Protein product: CASSRLGAPGELFF. Full variable domain (remainder filled in from reference TRBV9 and TRBJ2-2): DSGVTQTPKHLITATGQRVTLRCSPRSGDLSVYWYQQSLDQGLQFLIQYYNGEERAKGNILERFSAQQFPDLHSELNLSSLELGDSALYFCASSRLGAPGELFFGEGSRLTVL.